One and the same sample provided the 9 T cell receptor beta chains below, sequenced in a study of human T cells and chemical hapten exposure. One entry per CDR3 protein results from TCRdb running MiXCR on the RACE reads. Of approximately 74,000 distinct CDR3 sequences in the sample, 25% to 40% were seen once. The time point here: patch test 1, 2 weeks after DPC sensitization. The treatment denotes: therapeutic diphenylcyclopropenone sensitization with weekly scalp DPC. The specimen comprised whole blood, sampled in connection with sensitization to the hapten diphenylcyclopropenone (DPC). All receptors come from a man in his forties with alopecia areata. Some clones in this sample may be carry-over from other donors' samples.

The V and J genes are TRBV4-2 and TRBJ1-4; 9 nucleotides agree with TRBD1. The CDR3 consists of 15 residues. The ends lost 5 bases at V and 7 bases at J; junction bases unmatched: 8. Per the germline V gene, CDR1 is LGHNA and CDR2 is YNFKEQ. For the CDR3, the DNA is TGTGCCAGCAGCTCTACGACAGGGGGGATTGAAAAACTGTTTTTT. Residues: CASSSTTGGIEKLFF.

This clonotype was seen only a few times. This CDR3 reads CAWWEGPYNEQFF. CDR3 nucleotides: TGTGCCTGGTGGGAGGGGCCCTACAATGAGCAGTTCTTC. The rearrangement joins TRBV30 to TRBJ2-1; 7 bases are a match to TRBD2. With V trimmed by 5 bases and J by 2 bases, 3 bases remained unmatched. The CDR3 consists of 13 residues. The germline gives CDR1 GTSNPN, CDR2 SVGIG (reference sequence).

V is TRBV6-5 and J is TRBJ2-7, with no clear D. Germline V gene lookup returns CDR1 MNHEY and CDR2 SVGAGI. Trimming took off 7 bases at V and 3 bases at J, with 10 bases between the two ends. This CDR3 has 12 amino acids. CDR3 sequence: CASTSGGYEQYF. Here the CDR3 DNA reads TGTGCCAGCACCTCCGGTGGCTACGAGCAGTACTTC.

The chain joins TRBV28 to TRBJ2-7, with D maybe TRBD2 (5 bases). Germline assignment: CDR1 MDHEN and CDR2 SYDVKM. This CDR3 has 14 amino acids. Between the trimmed V and J ends, which lost 3 bases and 6 bases, there was a span of 15 bases. The CDR3 region has the DNA TGTGCCAGCAGTTTGACGGCGGGTTCTAGCGAGCAGTACTTC. Protein sequence: CASSLTAGSSEQYF.

The chain carries TRBV7-9 and TRBJ2-5; no definite D call. Trimming removed 3 bases from V and 5 bases from J, with 10 bases in between. This CDR3 comprises 13 residues. Germline assignment: CDR1 SEHNR and CDR2 FQNEAQ (reference sequence). CDR3 sequence: CASSLVGSETQYF. The CDR3 DNA reads TGTGCCAGCAGCTTGGTCGGTTCGGAGACCCAGTACTTC.

This clonotype came up a few times. The V and J genes are TRBV11-1 and TRBJ2-5; 7 positions agree with TRBD1. Trimming at V came to 3 bases and at J to 9 bases, leaving 10 bases not matched to a gene. The CDR3 consists of 14 residues. CDR1 and CDR2 from the germline V gene are SGHAT and FQDESV (reference sequence). The CDR3 bases are TGTGCCAGCAGCTTGGGGGACAGCAAGAGACCCCAGTACTTC. It is translated as CASSLGDSKRPQYF.

The V call is TRBV6-2 or TRBV6-3, the J call TRBJ2-1; tentatively, D is TRBD1 (6 bases). CDR1 is MNHEY, CDR2 SVGEGT, per germline. This CDR3 comprises 14 residues. The V gene lost 8 bases and the J gene lost 0 bases, with 11 bases spanning the gap. DNA for the CDR3: TGTGCCAGCCGCCGGACAGTCTCCTACAATGAGCAGTTCTTC. Amino acids: CASRRTVSYNEQFF.

This chain connects TRBV9 to TRBJ1-5; 7 bases align to TRBD1. The CDR3 runs 14 residues. CDR1 is SGDLS, CDR2 YYNGEE, per germline. V shed 0 bases, J shed 6 bases, and the junction held 3 bases outside the gene matches. CDR3 bases: TGTGCCAGCAGCGTAGGGGACAGCGGTCAGCCCCAGCATTTT. Translating gives CASSVGDSGQPQHF.

This clonotype was recorded a few times. The V gene is TRBV24-1, the J gene TRBJ2-7; 11 nucleotides match TRBD2. The junction had 8 bases not matched to a gene; V was cut back by 8 bases and J by 3 bases. Germline loops: CDR1 KGHDR, CDR2 SFDVKD. The CDR3 has 15 amino acids. The CDR3 region is CATMGTSGVGYEQYF. CDR3 sequence (DNA): TGTGCCACCATGGGGACTAGCGGAGTCGGCTACGAGCAGTACTTC.